The clone carrying this TCR beta chain came up a few times. The CDR3 spans 15 residues. Deletions cut 0 bases from V and 7 bases from J, with 10 bases between. CDR1 is SGHTA, CDR2 FQGTGA, per germline. Unique molecular identifiers were used in preparing the TCRbeta library. Each CDR3 protein gets one entry after TCRdb re-called the PCR reads with MiXCR. Of around 410,000 distinct CDR3 sequences listed, 11% were seen once; the top ten hold over 4.5%. These data are taken from a study of T-cell reconstitution after alpha-beta-depleted transplantation in children. The clonotype comes from a human donor who donated a stem cell graft to a child with acute myeloid leukemia. Sequenced material: PBMCs from the stem cell graft donor, taken from the stem cell graft. This chain links TRBV7-3 with TRBJ1-6; the D is unclear. DNA of the CDR3: TGTGCCAGCAGCTTAACAGGTCGGAGAAATTCACCCCTCCACTTT. Translation gives CASSLTGRRNSPLHF.